The text below deals with one T cell receptor beta chain. V was clipped by 5 bases and J by 7 bases; unmatched bases: 12. Germline V lookup: CDR1 KGHSH, CDR2 LQKENI. There are 15 residues in the CDR3. This record belongs to a study of blood T cell repertoires in COVID-19. The assay was immunoSEQ multiplex PCR, and TCRdb's table has in-frame clones only and misses some. The profile covers tens of thousands of clones, with approximately 84% appearing a single time and approximately 10% taken by the ten largest. The chain links TRBV18 to TRBJ1-2, with 8 bases aligning to TRBD1. The source is a human donor in a cohort sampled during active COVID-19. Sequenced sample: peripheral blood. The CDR3 sequence is CASSERDRGPSGYTF. The CDR3 bases are TGTGCCAGCTCAGAAAGAGACAGGGGTCCCTCTGGCTACACCTTC.